Reported below is one T cell receptor beta chain. These data belong to a study of blood T cell repertoires in COVID-19. Here immunoSEQ multiplex PCR was the method, and the copy in TCRdb shows in-frame clones only, minus some. Seen here are about 100,000 clones, roughly 85% observed once, and the top ten hold 12%. The source material was peripheral blood. The TCR was taken from a woman aged 65 to 85 with acute or convalescent COVID-19.

The CDR3 region has the DNA TGTGCCAGCAGCCCCCTTGCGGGCGGGGGGGCGCAGACCGGGGAGCTGTTTTTT. Its translation is CASSPLAGGGAQTGELFF. This chain connects TRBV7-6 to TRBJ2-2, with TRBD2 matching 9 bases. V gave up 5 bases and J gave up 5 bases; unmatched junction bases: 15. The length of the CDR3 is 18 residues. Germline CDR1 reads SGHVS; CDR2 reads FNYEAQ.